The 16 T cell receptor beta chains listed next were all sequenced from one sample in a study of radiotherapy plus CTLA-4 blockade in lung cancer. Profiled with immunoSEQ multiplex PCR; TCRdb holds only in-frame clones, not every one. The sample has some 73,000 clones, nearly 75% seen once. Here the sequenced sample was peripheral blood, taken from a patient treated with radiotherapy plus ipilimumab. The source is a human donor with non-small cell lung cancer whose response to radiotherapy plus ipilimumab could not be evaluated.

The chain is built from TRBV11-3 and TRBJ1-1, with a possible D match to TRBD1 (5 bases). V shed 2 bases and J shed 1 base, with 11 bases lying between them. The CDR3 spans 15 residues. Germline CDR1 is SGHNT and CDR2 is YENEEA. CDR3: CASSLMGQQNTEAFF. CDR3 in DNA: TGTGCCAGCAGCTTAATGGGGCAGCAGAACACTGAAGCTTTCTTT. The full variable domain, in which reference TRBV11-3 and TRBJ1-1 provide the parts outside the CDR3, is EAGVVQSPRYKIIEKKQPVAFWCNPISGHNTLYWYLQNLGQGPELLIRYENEEAVDDSQLPKDRFSAERLKGVDSTLKIQPAELGDSAVYLCASSLMGQQNTEAFFGQGTRLTVV.

This clone came up many times. This sequence joins TRBV5-1 and TRBJ2-3, with 8 bases fitting TRBD2. The germline V gene has CDR1 SGHRS and CDR2 YFSETQ. The CDR3 extends over 19 amino acids. V was clipped by 0 bases and J by 0 bases; unmatched bases: 12. Here the CDR3 reads CASSLGSGGARASTDTQYF. The CDR3 DNA is TGCGCCAGCAGCTTGGGGTCCGGGGGGGCCCGTGCTAGCACAGATACGCAGTATTTT.

This clone was detected a few times. This chain connects TRBV27 to TRBJ1-2; TRBD1 matches at 7 bases. Germline CDR1 MNHEY, CDR2 SMNVEV (reference sequence). J gave up 4 bases and V 4 bases, and 9 bases lay outside the gene matches. This CDR3 has 15 amino acids. CDR3 bases: TGTGCCAGCAGTTCAGACCGGGACAGCCTCTATGGCTACACCTTC. It is translated as CASSSDRDSLYGYTF.

The rearrangement joins TRBV28 to TRBJ1-2, with 9 bases matching TRBD1. Germline CDR1 MDHEN, CDR2 SYDVKM. The J segment lost 6 bases and the V segment lost 3 bases, leaving 8 bases of the junction unmatched. CDR3 size: 15 residues. CDR3 protein: CASSFTGGEVDGYTF. The DNA for the CDR3 is TGTGCCAGCAGTTTCACAGGGGGCGAGGTCGATGGCTACACCTTC.

The J gene is TRBJ1-2, the V gene TRBV19; the match to TRBD1 covers 9 bases. V lost 3 bases to trimming and J lost 5 bases; unmatched junction nucleotides: 7. This CDR3 is 15 amino acids long. CDR1 is LNHDA and CDR2 is SQIVND in the germline V gene (reference sequence). The CDR3: CASSILGQGWYGYTF. The DNA for the CDR3 is TGTGCCAGTAGTATTCTTGGACAGGGGTGGTATGGCTACACCTTC.

This clone turned up a few times. This chain links TRBV7-2 with TRBJ1-1, with 9 positions matching TRBD1. This CDR3 is 15 amino acids long. Germline V gene data show CDR1 as SGHTA and CDR2 as FQGNSA. Germline trimming cut 5 bases from V and 4 bases from J; bases unmatched to any gene: 8. This chain's CDR3 is CASSPGGTGSTEAFF. CDR3 sequence (DNA): TGTGCCAGCAGCCCAGGCGGGACAGGGAGCACTGAAGCTTTCTTT.

The chain carries TRBV7-6 and TRBJ2-1; D may be TRBD1 (5 bases). The CDR3 is made up of 14 amino acids. CDR1 SGHVS and CDR2 FNYEAQ come from the germline V gene. Trimming removed 0 bases from V and 7 bases from J, with 10 bases in between. The CDR3 DNA follows: TGTGCCAGCAGCTTAGCTGGGGCTAAAAATGAGCAGTTCTTC. Residues: CASSLAGAKNEQFF. Full variable domain (outside the CDR3, taken from reference TRBV7-6 and TRBJ2-1): GAGVSQSPRYKVTKRGQDVALRCDPISGHVSLYWYRQALGQGPEFLTYFNYEAQQDKSGLPNDRFSAERPEGSISTLTIQRTEQRDSAMYRCASSLAGAKNEQFFGPGTRLTVL.

The chain joins TRBV6-5 to TRBJ1-3; D is undetermined. V was trimmed by 5 bases and J by 5 bases, leaving 10 bases between them. The CDR3 is made up of 13 amino acids. Germline assignment: CDR1 MNHEY and CDR2 SVGAGI. Here the CDR3 reads CASSPPPRNTIYF. In nucleotides, the CDR3 is TGTGCCAGCAGTCCTCCTCCCCGAAACACCATATATTTT.

The chain employs TRBV6-5 and TRBJ2-1, with D unclear. The germline V gene encodes CDR1 MNHEY and CDR2 SVGAGI. V was clipped by 4 bases and J by 0 bases, with 13 bases between them. This CDR3 comprises 16 residues. CDR3 sequence: CASSWAGSSSYNEQFF. CDR3 sequence (DNA): TGTGCCAGCAGTTGGGCAGGTTCCAGCTCCTACAATGAGCAGTTCTTC.

The chain employs TRBV11-2 and TRBJ1-1; no clear D. Germline CDR1 SGHAT, CDR2 FQNNGV. This CDR3 contains 12 residues. Trimming shortened V by 8 bases and J by 2 bases, and 9 bases separated the two germline ends. In DNA, the CDR3 is TGTGCCAGCTCAGGATTTAACACTGAAGCTTTCTTT. It yields the protein CASSGFNTEAFF.

This sequence joins TRBV7-2 and TRBJ2-7; 15 nucleotides agree with TRBD2. Germline values: CDR1 SGHTA, CDR2 FQGNSA. V lost 0 bases, J lost 6 bases, and 6 bases stayed unmatched. This CDR3 contains 17 residues. The CDR3, as DNA: TGTGCCAGCAGCTTAGCAGGGACTAGCGGGGGGCCAGGCGAGCAGTACTTC. As protein: CASSLAGTSGGPGEQYF.

Points on this clone: An end of the junction does not agree with germline; a read error may underlie this. The V and J genes are TRBV9 and TRBJ1-2; perhaps TRBD1 as D (6 bases). The germline V gene has CDR1 SGDLS and CDR2 YYNGEE. The CDR3 loop spans 14 amino acids. CDR3: CASSDPGGGRGHTF. Written as DNA, the CDR3 is TGTGCCAGCAGCGATCCGGGGGGCGGTCGTGGCCACACCTTC.

This clone was seen a few times. The V call is TRBV7-2, the J call TRBJ2-1, with 9 bases aligning to TRBD2. In germline, CDR1 is SGHTA, CDR2 FQGNSA. The V and J ends lost 4 bases and 9 bases, in that order; junction bases with no gene match: 7. The CDR3 covers 14 residues. The CDR3 loop is CASSSGTSWGEQFF. For the CDR3, the DNA is TGTGCCAGCAGCTCCGGGACTAGCTGGGGTGAGCAGTTCTTC.

The V call is TRBV6-5, the J call TRBJ1-6; no reliable D call. Deletions cut 6 bases from V and 14 bases from J, with 20 bases between. This CDR3 spans 14 amino acids. CDR1 is MNHEY, CDR2 SVGAGI, per germline. CDR3 region: CASSRRTYAETLHF. The CDR3 nucleotides are TGTGCCAGCAGCCGGAGAACATATGCGGAGACCCTCCACTTT.

The chain joins TRBV5-5 to TRBJ2-7; TRBD2 agrees at 8 bases. Trimming took 3 bases from V and 2 from J; bases not matched to a gene: 4. This CDR3 comprises 14 residues. Germline V gives CDR1 SGHKS, CDR2 YYEKEE (reference sequence). DNA of the CDR3: TGTGCCAGCAGCTCCCCGGGGGGGGCCTACGAGCAGTACTTC. It translates to CASSSPGGAYEQYF. The complete variable domain, with remaining parts taken from reference TRBV5-5 and TRBJ2-7, reads DAGVTQSPTHLIKTRGQQVTLRCSPISGHKSVSWYQQVLGQGPQFIFQYYEKEERGRGNFPDRFSARQFPNYSSELNVNALLLGDSALYLCASSSPGGAYEQYFGPGTRLTVT.

The chain couples TRBV19 to TRBJ1-5, with D possibly matching TRBD1 (5 bases). This CDR3 is built from 13 residues. Per germline, CDR1 LNHDA and CDR2 SQIVND (reference sequence). The germline V and J ends were trimmed by 6 bases and 5 bases, with 11 bases remaining between them. CDR3 residues: CASRFDSDQPQHF. The CDR3 coding sequence is TGTGCCAGTAGATTTGACAGTGATCAGCCCCAGCATTTT.